Listed below are T cell receptor beta chains from one sample, sequenced in a study of cytomegalovirus exposure and HLA in healthy donors. Repertoires were generated with immunoSEQ multiplex PCR, while TCRdb's copy carries only in-frame clones and drops some. The sample records roughly 120,000 clones, just under 75% being singletons. The sample was PBMCs. The source of these receptors is a man aged 60-69 years in good health and CMV-seropositive. Both conserved end residues are part of each CDR3. The D gene is left open where the match is weak. Size values are once, few and many counts, or a class for expanded clones, and some rows have none.

V gene	J gene	clone size	D gene	CDR3 DNA	CDR3 protein
TRBV10-2	TRBJ2-7	NA	TRBD1	TGCGCCAGCCGAATGACAGGGGAATCCTACGAGCAGTACTTC	CASRMTGESYEQYF
TRBV5-1	TRBJ2-7	NA	TRBD1	TGCGCCAGCAGCCCGGGACAGCAATACGAGCAGTACTTC	CASSPGQQYEQYF
TRBV18	TRBJ2-7	NA	NA	TGTGCCAGCTCACCCCAGTACGAGCAGTACTTC	CASSPQYEQYF
TRBV19	TRBJ1-1	few	NA	TGTGCCAGTAGTACCACAGGGTACACTGAAGCTTTCTTT	CASSTTGYTEAFF
TRBV7-3	TRBJ2-1	NA	NA	TGTGCCAGCAGCCGTGATCGGGGATTAAATGAGCAGTTCTTC	CASSRDRGLNEQFF
TRBV6-1	TRBJ2-3	once	TRBD1	TGTGCCAGCAGTGAATCAGGGGGAGCGACAGATACGCAGTATTTT	CASSESGGATDTQYF
TRBV28	TRBJ1-2	NA	NA	TGTGCCTGTGGAGGGAGGAATGGCTACACCTTC	CACGGRNGYTF
TRBV2	TRBJ2-5	NA	TRBD2	TGTGCCAGCAGTTTAGCGGGGGCCGGCCAAGAGACCCAGTACTTC	CASSLAGAGQETQYF
TRBV7-8	TRBJ2-5	NA	TRBD1	TGTGCCAGCAGCTTGAGGGACAGGGGATACCAAGAGACCCAGTACTTC	CASSLRDRGYQETQYF
TRBV7-9	TRBJ2-3	NA	TRBD1	TGTGCCAGCAGTCCACGGACAGGGGGCACAGATACGCAGTATTTT	CASSPRTGGTDTQYF
TRBV10-2	TRBJ1-6	NA	NA	TGCGCCAGCAGTGAGGTGGGGGAAGGGGGTGCTCCCCTCCACTTT	CASSEVGEGGAPLHF
TRBV19	TRBJ1-2	NA	NA	TGTGCCAGTAGTTCCGGACTGGGGAATGGCTACACCTTC	CASSSGLGNGYTF
TRBV7-6	TRBJ2-7	NA	TRBD2	TGTGCCAGCAGCCTAGACGTGGCTAGCGGCACCTACGAGCAGTACTTC	CASSLDVASGTYEQYF
TRBV5-1	TRBJ2-3	NA	TRBD1	TGCGCCAGCAGCTCAGGACAGGGCGGGGATACGCAGTATTTT	CASSSGQGGDTQYF
TRBV25-1	TRBJ1-4	few	NA	TGTGCCAGCACGACAGCAGTGGAAAAACTGTTTTTT	CASTTAVEKLFF
TRBV19	TRBJ1-2	NA	NA	TGTGCCAGTAGTATAGATCAGGGGCGCGGCTACACCTTC	CASSIDQGRGYTF
TRBV28	TRBJ2-7	NA	NA	TGTGCCAGCAGTACACTCGGGGACGAGCAGTACTTC	CASSTLGDEQYF
TRBV6-1	TRBJ2-1	NA	NA	TGTGCCAGCAGTGAAGGCAACGGAGGCCGGTGGTTCTTC	CASSEGNGGRWFF
TRBV9	TRBJ2-3	NA	NA	TGTGCCAGCAGCGTAGGAGGTAGGGGGAGCACAGATACGCAGTATTTT	CASSVGGRGSTDTQYF
TRBV30	TRBJ2-7	NA	TRBD2	TGTGCCTGGCGTCCGGGACTAGCGGGGATCTACGAGCAGTACTTC	CAWRPGLAGIYEQYF
TRBV5-1	TRBJ2-1	NA	NA	TGCGCCAGCAGCTTGGAATCCGGGGGATACAATGAGCAGTTCTTC	CASSLESGGYNEQFF
TRBV2	TRBJ1-1	NA	NA	TGTGCCAGCAGTGGGGAGGGGGTCAACACTGAAGCTTTCTTT	CASSGEGVNTEAFF
TRBV5-5	TRBJ1-6	NA	NA	TGTGCCAGCAGCTGGGACATCCAAAATTCACCCCTCCACTTT	CASSWDIQNSPLHF
TRBV19	TRBJ1-6	NA	NA	TGTGCCAGTAGTTACGACAGGAGCTCCTATAATTCACCCCTCCACTTT	CASSYDRSSYNSPLHF
TRBV5-4	TRBJ2-3	NA	TRBD2	TGTGCCAGCAGTGCCGGGGCGGGGGGATACACAGATACGCAGTATTTT	CASSAGAGGYTDTQYF
TRBV27	TRBJ1-6	once	NA	TGTGCCAGCAGACCCAGGGAGGGGTATAATTCACCCCTCCACTTT	CASRPREGYNSPLHF
TRBV4-1	TRBJ2-1	NA	TRBD2	TGCGCCAGCAGCCTCTCAAGGAGACTAGCAGCTTCGAATGAGCAGTTCTTC	CASSLSRRLAASNEQFF
TRBV6-6	TRBJ1-5	NA	NA	TGTGCCACCCACTGGGGGACACGAAGCAATCAGCCCCAGCATTTT	CATHWGTRSNQPQHF
TRBV5-4	TRBJ1-2	few	NA	TGTGCCAGCAGCTTGGACGCCAGAGGGTATGGCTACACCTTC	CASSLDARGYGYTF
TRBV7-2	TRBJ2-7	NA	TRBD2	TGTGCCAGCAGCTTAAAGGGAGCGGGGGGGTACGAGCAGTACTTC	CASSLKGAGGYEQYF
TRBV9	TRBJ1-1	NA	NA	TGTGCCAGCAGTATGACAGGGAACACTGAAGCTTTCTTT	CASSMTGNTEAFF
TRBV30	TRBJ2-3	NA	TRBD2	TGTGCCTGGGGACTAGCGGGGGGGCAGCCAGATACGCAGTATTTT	CAWGLAGGQPDTQYF
TRBV11-2	TRBJ1-2	NA	TRBD1	TGTGCCAGCAGCTCGCAGGGGGTCGGCTACACCTTC	CASSSQGVGYTF
TRBV10-2	TRBJ2-5	NA	TRBD2	TGCGCCAGCAGTGTTACGGGGGGGCGGGAGACCCAGTACTTC	CASSVTGGRETQYF
TRBV5-6	TRBJ2-3	NA	TRBD1	TGTGCCAGCAGTCTGGAAGGGACAGTTACAGATACGCAGTATTTT	CASSLEGTVTDTQYF
TRBV10-2	TRBJ1-3	once	TRBD1	TGCGCCAGCAGCGAAACAGGGGGCGGAAACACCATATATTTT	CASSETGGGNTIYF
TRBV19	TRBJ2-1	NA	TRBD2	TGTGCCAGTATCAGGAGCGGGGGAGCGGGAGGAATTGGTGAGCAGTTCTTC	CASIRSGGAGGIGEQFF
TRBV29-1	TRBJ2-6	few	TRBD1	TGCAGCGTGAAGGGACAGGGAACTGGGGCCAACGTCCTGACTTTC	CSVKGQGTGANVLTF
TRBV29-1	TRBJ1-2	NA	TRBD1	TGCAGCGTTGCCCGGACAGGGGGCGACTATGGCTACACCTTC	CSVARTGGDYGYTF
TRBV19	TRBJ2-4	NA	NA	TGTGCCAGTACGTCGACACTAGCCAAAAACATTCAGTACTTC	CASTSTLAKNIQYF
TRBV2	TRBJ1-4	few	TRBD1	TGTGCCAGCAGTGAAGCCTCAGGGGGGTTTAATGAAAAACTGTTTTTT	CASSEASGGFNEKLFF
TRBV6-1	TRBJ2-4	few	NA	TGTGCCAGCAGCGCTAGCGATGGGCTAGGAAACATTCAGTACTTC	CASSASDGLGNIQYF
TRBV28	TRBJ1-4	NA	TRBD1	TGTGCCAGCAGCCCCGGGGGACAGGGGGCTGGTGAAAAACTGTTTTTT	CASSPGGQGAGEKLFF